These T cell receptor beta chains were read from a single sample in a study of cytomegalovirus exposure and HLA in healthy donors. Measured with immunoSEQ multiplex PCR; TCRdb has only the in-frame clones, and not every one. The table records 100,000 to 150,000 clones, about three quarters of them present only once. The sequenced sample was PBMCs. Receptors originate from a female donor in good health and CMV-seronegative. Both conserved end residues are part of each CDR3. D genes are given only for firm matches. Size is omitted from some rows. Given values are once, few, many or a class for expanded clones.

D gene	clone size	V gene	J gene	CDR3 DNA	CDR3 protein
TRBD1	NA	TRBV7-3	TRBJ1-1	TGTGCCAGCAGCTCCGCCGGGACAGGGAACACTGAAGCTTTCTTT	CASSSAGTGNTEAFF
NA	NA	TRBV6-6	TRBJ2-7	TGTGCCAGCACCACTAGTCTCTACGAGCAGTACTTC	CASTTSLYEQYF
NA	NA	TRBV20-1	TRBJ1-1	TGCAGTGCCCGCGAGCACACTGAAGCTTTCTTT	CSAREHTEAFF
TRBD2	NA	TRBV27	TRBJ2-1	TGTGCCAGCACCCCCAGCGGGAGGGGAAACAATGAGCAGTTCTTC	CASTPSGRGNNEQFF
TRBD1	NA	TRBV5-5	TRBJ2-7	TGTGCCAGCAGCTTGTACGGGACAGGAAACTCCCACGAGCAGTACTTC	CASSLYGTGNSHEQYF
NA	NA	TRBV6-5	TRBJ2-7	TGTGCCAGCAGTTCAGGGGGCGGGGGCTCCTACGAGCAGTACTTC	CASSSGGGGSYEQYF
TRBD1	NA	TRBV5-8	TRBJ2-2	TGTGCCAGCAGCTTACAAAGGGGGCAGGACACCGGGGAGCTGTTTTTT	CASSLQRGQDTGELFF
NA	NA	TRBV7-9	TRBJ2-1	TGTGCCAGCAGCCCAGCGGGCGTTCACAATGAGCAGTTCTTC	CASSPAGVHNEQFF
NA	NA	TRBV5-5	TRBJ2-7	TGTGCCAGCAGCTTGATCGGTGCCGAGCAGTACTTC	CASSLIGAEQYF
TRBD2	NA	TRBV4-1	TRBJ2-7	TGCGCCAGCAGCCGAACGCCGGGACTAGCGGGCTACGAGCAGTACTTC	CASSRTPGLAGYEQYF
TRBD2	NA	TRBV5-1	TRBJ2-1	TGCGCCAGCAGCTTGCTGGCCCTAGCGGGGGGGCCGAATGAGCAGTTCTTC	CASSLLALAGGPNEQFF
NA	once	TRBV30	TRBJ2-2	TGTGCCTGGAGTTCGGTGGCCGGGGAGCTGTTTTTT	CAWSSVAGELFF
TRBD2	NA	TRBV25-1	TRBJ2-5	TGTGCCAGCAGTCCCCTGGGAGCGGGGGTGACCCAGTACTTC	CASSPLGAGVTQYF
NA	NA	TRBV5-4	TRBJ1-1	TGTGCCAGCAGGATGGGGGGGGTGTTGAACACTGAAGCTTTCTTT	CASRMGGVLNTEAFF
TRBD2	NA	TRBV11-2	TRBJ2-3	TGTGCCAGCAGCTTAGCTTTCAGGGCTAGCGGTCACACAGATACGCAGTATTTT	CASSLAFRASGHTDTQYF
NA	NA	TRBV7-8	TRBJ2-2	TGTGCCAGCAGCCCTTCCCGCGTAGCGGCGAACACCGGGGAGCTGTTTTTT	CASSPSRVAANTGELFF
NA	NA	TRBV10-3	TRBJ2-3	TGTGCCATCAGTTCCTCAGATACGCAGTATTTT	CAISSSDTQYF
NA	NA	TRBV18	TRBJ2-7	TGTGCCAGCTCACCACGACAGTTGGAACAGCAGTACTTC	CASSPRQLEQQYF
NA	NA	TRBV21-1	TRBJ1-1	TGTGCCAGCAGCTCCGGACATGCCCGGAACACTGAAGCTTTCTTT	CASSSGHARNTEAFF
TRBD2	NA	TRBV7-2	TRBJ2-7	TGTGCCAGCAGCTTAGGGCTAGCGGGAGGATACTTCTCCTACGAGCAGTACTTC	CASSLGLAGGYFSYEQYF
TRBD1	NA	TRBV7-9	TRBJ2-1	TGTTCCAGCAGCTCAACTCAGGGGGCGCAGTTAAATGAGCAGTTCTTC	CSSSSTQGAQLNEQFF
NA	NA	TRBV9	TRBJ2-6	TGTGCCAGCAGAGCGTCTGGGGCCAACGGCCTGACTTTC	CASRASGANGLTF
NA	NA	TRBV19	TRBJ1-1	TGTGCCAGTAGTGAGCGGAGACTGAACACTGAAGCTTTCTTT	CASSERRLNTEAFF
TRBD2	NA	TRBV5-6	TRBJ2-3	TGTGCCAGCAGCTTGGTAGTGTCGGCTAGCGGGAGCACAGATACGCAGTATTTT	CASSLVVSASGSTDTQYF
NA	NA	TRBV11-3	TRBJ2-5	TGTGCCAGCAGCTACACTAGTTATGGGACCCAGTACTTC	CASSYTSYGTQYF
TRBD2	few	TRBV30	TRBJ2-7	TGTGCCTGGAGGATAGCGGGGGGGCCGAACGAGCAGTACTTC	CAWRIAGGPNEQYF
NA	few	TRBV9	TRBJ2-5	TGTGCCAGCAGCGTCACGCTACAAGAGACCCAGTACTTC	CASSVTLQETQYF
NA	NA	TRBV9	TRBJ1-1	TGTGCCAGCAGCGTAGAACTCACAGGCCCTGAAGCTTTCTTT	CASSVELTGPEAFF
NA	once	TRBV18	TRBJ2-2	TGTGCCAGCTCACCACCGTGGAGGGCCCGTGACGGGGAGCTGTTTTTT	CASSPPWRARDGELFF
NA	NA	TRBV5-6	TRBJ1-1	TGTGCCAGCAGCCTCGGGGACACTGAAGCTTTCTTT	CASSLGDTEAFF